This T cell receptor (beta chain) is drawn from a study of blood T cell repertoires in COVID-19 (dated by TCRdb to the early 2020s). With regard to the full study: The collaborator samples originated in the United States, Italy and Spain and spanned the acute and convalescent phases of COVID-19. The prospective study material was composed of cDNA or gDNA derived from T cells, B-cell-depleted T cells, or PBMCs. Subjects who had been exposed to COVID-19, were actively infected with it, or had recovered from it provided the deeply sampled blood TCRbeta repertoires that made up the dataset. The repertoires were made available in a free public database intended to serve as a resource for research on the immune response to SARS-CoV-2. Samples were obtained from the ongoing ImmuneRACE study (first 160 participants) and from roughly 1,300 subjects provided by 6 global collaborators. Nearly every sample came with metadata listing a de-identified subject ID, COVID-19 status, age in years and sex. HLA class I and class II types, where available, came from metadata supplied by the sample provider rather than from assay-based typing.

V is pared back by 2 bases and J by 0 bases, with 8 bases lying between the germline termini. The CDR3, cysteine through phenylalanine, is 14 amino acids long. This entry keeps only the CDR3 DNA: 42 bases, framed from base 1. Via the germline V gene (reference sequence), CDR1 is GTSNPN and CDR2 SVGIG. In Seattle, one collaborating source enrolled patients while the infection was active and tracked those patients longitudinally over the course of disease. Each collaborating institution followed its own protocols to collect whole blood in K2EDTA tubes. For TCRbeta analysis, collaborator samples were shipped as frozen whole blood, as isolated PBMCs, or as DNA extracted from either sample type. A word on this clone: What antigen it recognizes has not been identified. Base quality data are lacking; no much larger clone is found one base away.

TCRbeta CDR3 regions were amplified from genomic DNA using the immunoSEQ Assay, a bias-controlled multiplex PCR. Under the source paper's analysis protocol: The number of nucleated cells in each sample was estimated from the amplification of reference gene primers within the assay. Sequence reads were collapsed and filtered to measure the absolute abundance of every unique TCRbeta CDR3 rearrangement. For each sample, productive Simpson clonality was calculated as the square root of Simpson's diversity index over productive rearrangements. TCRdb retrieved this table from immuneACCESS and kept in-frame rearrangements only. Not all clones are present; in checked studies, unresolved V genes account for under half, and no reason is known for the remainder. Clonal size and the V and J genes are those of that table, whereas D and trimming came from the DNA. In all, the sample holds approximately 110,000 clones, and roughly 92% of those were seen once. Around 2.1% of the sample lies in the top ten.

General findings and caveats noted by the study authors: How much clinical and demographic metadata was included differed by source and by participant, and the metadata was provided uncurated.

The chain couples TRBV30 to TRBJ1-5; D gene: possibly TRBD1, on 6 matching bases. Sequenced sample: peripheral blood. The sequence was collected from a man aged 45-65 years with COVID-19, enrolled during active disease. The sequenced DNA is TGTGCCTGGAGTAGGGGGAGTAGCAATCAGCCCCAGCATTTT. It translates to CAWSRGSSNQPQHF.